Each of the 2 T cell receptor beta chains below was sequenced from the same sample in a study of CD8 T cells in ankylosing spondylitis. In TCRdb, the 5' RACE reads were re-called with MiXCR into one record per CDR3 protein. The sample yields some 200,000 distinct CDR3 sequences, about 13% seen once. Material for sequencing was blood, either unsorted or a sorted T cell fraction (not recorded which). Receptor source: a male donor with ankylosing spondylitis or in good health (not recorded which).

V is TRBV3-1 and J is TRBJ2-5, with 10 positions matching TRBD2. V trimming: 1 base; J trimming: 5 bases; junction bases outside the gene matches: 10. Germline lookup yields CDR1 LGHDT and CDR2 YNNKEL (reference sequence). The CDR3 length is 17 residues. CDR3 protein: CASSQGLAGALRETQYF. The CDR3 coding sequence is TGTGCCAGCAGCCAAGGGCTAGCGGGGGCTTTGAGGGAGACCCAGTACTTC.

This clonotype was seen ten or more times. The chain is built from TRBV7-9 and TRBJ2-1, with D perhaps given as TRBD1 or TRBD2 (5 bases each). Per the germline V gene, CDR1 is SEHNR and CDR2 is FQNEAQ (reference sequence). Trimming took off 1 base at V and 6 bases at J, with 10 bases between the two ends. The CDR3 is made up of 14 amino acids. For the CDR3, the DNA is TGTGCCAGCAGCTTAGTTCGGGGCATCAATGAGCAGTTCTTC. Translating it yields CASSLVRGINEQFF.